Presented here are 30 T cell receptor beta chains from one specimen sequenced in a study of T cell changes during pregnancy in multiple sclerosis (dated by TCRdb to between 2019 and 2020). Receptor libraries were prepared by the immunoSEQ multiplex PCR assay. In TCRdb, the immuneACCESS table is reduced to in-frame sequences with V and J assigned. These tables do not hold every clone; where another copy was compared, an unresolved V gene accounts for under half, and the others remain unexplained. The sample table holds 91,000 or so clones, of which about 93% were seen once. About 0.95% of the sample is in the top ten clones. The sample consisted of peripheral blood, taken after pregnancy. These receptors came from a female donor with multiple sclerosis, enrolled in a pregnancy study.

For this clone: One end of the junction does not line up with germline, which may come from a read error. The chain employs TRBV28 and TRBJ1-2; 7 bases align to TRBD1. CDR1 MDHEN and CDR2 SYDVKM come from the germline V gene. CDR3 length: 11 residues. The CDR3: CASRTGPTFFF. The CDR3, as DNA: TGTGCCAGCAGGACAGGGCCCACTTTCTTCTTC.

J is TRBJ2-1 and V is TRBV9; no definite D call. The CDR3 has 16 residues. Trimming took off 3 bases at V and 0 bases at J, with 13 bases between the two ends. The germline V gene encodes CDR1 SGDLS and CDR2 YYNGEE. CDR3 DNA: TGTGCCAGCAGCGGCGGTACATCGAGCTCCTACAATGAGCAGTTCTTC. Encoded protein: CASSGGTSSSYNEQFF.

The CDR3 here is CASSYPGTSGSGEQFF. In DNA, the CDR3 is TGTGCCAGCAGTTACCCCGGGACTAGCGGGAGCGGTGAGCAGTTCTTC. This chain uses TRBV6-6 with TRBJ2-1, with TRBD2 matching over 14 bases. Trimming cost V 2 bases and J 9 bases; bases outside gene matches: 6. The CDR3 length is 16 residues. Germline V gene lookup returns CDR1 MNHNY and CDR2 SVGAGI (reference sequence).

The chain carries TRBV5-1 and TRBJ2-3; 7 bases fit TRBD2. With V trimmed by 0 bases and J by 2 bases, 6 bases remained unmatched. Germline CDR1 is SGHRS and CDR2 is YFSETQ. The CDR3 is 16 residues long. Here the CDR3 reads CASSLEASGATDTQYF. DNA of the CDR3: TGCGCCAGCAGCTTGGAGGCTAGCGGAGCCACAGATACGCAGTATTTT. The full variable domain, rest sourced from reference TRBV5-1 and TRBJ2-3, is KAGVTQTPRYLIKTRGQQVTLSCSPISGHRSVSWYQQTPGQGLQFLFEYFSETQRNKGNFPGRFSGRQFSNSRSEMNVSTLELGDSALYLCASSLEASGATDTQYFGPGTRLTVL.

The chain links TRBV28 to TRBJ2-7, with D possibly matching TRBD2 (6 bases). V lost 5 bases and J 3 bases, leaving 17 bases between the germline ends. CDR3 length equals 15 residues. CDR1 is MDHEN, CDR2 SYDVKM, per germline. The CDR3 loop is CASSPQERRVYEQYF. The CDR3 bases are TGTGCCAGCAGTCCACAGGAAAGGAGGGTCTACGAGCAGTACTTC.

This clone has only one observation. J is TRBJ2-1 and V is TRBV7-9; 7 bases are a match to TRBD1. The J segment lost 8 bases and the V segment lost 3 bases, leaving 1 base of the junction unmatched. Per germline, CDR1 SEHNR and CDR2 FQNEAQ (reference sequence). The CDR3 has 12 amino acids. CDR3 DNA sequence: TGTGCCAGCAGCTTCGGGACAGATGAGCAGTTCTTC. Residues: CASSFGTDEQFF.

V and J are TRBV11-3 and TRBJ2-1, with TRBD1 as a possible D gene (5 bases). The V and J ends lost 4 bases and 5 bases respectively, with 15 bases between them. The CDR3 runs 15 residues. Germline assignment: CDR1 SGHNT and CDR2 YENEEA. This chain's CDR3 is CASSSRDSSDNEQFF. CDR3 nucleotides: TGTGCCAGCAGCTCAAGAGACAGTTCTGACAATGAGCAGTTCTTC.

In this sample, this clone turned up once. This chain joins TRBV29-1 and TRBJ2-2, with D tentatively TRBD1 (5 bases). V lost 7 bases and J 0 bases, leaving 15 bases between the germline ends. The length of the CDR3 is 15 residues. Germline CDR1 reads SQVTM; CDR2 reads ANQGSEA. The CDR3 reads CSAATRDANTGELFF. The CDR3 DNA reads TGCAGCGCCGCGACCAGGGATGCGAACACCGGGGAGCTGTTTTTT.

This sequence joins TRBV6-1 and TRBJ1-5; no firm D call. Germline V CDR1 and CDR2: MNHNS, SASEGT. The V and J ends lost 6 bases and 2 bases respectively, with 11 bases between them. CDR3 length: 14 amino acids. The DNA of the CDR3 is TGTGCCAGCAGGCCACCGGAGGGCAATCAGCCCCAGCATTTT. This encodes CASRPPEGNQPQHF.

The CDR3 loop is CASSDRTGLVDEQFF. The CDR3 nucleotides are TGTGCCAGCAGCGATCGGACAGGGCTTGTGGATGAGCAGTTCTTC. The rearrangement uses TRBV5-4 and TRBJ2-1; 8 bases agree with TRBD1. J gave up 8 bases and V 4 bases, and 11 bases lay outside the gene matches. Germline CDR1 reads SGHNT; CDR2 reads YYREEE (reference sequence). The CDR3 has 15 residues.

The CDR3 nucleotides read TGCAGCGTTGAAGATCCCGGGGTCTCTGGAAACACCATATATTTT. This sequence encodes CSVEDPGVSGNTIYF. V usage is TRBV29-1 and J usage is TRBJ1-3; no definite D call. This CDR3 spans 15 amino acids. Deletions cut 0 bases from V and 0 bases from J, with 9 bases between. CDR1 and CDR2 from the germline V gene are SQVTM and ANQGSEA.

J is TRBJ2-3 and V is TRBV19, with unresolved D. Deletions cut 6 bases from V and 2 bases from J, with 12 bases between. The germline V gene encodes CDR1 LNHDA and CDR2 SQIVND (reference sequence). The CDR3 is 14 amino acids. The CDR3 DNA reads TGTGCCAGTAGAGAGTGGGCACCCACAGATACGCAGTATTTT. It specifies CASREWAPTDTQYF.

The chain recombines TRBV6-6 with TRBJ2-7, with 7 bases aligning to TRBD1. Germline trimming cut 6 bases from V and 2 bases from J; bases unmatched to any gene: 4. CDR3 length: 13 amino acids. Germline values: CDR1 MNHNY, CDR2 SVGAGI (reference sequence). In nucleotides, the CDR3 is TGTGCCAGCAGGAAAGGGGGCCCCTACGAGCAGTACTTC. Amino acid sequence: CASRKGGPYEQYF.

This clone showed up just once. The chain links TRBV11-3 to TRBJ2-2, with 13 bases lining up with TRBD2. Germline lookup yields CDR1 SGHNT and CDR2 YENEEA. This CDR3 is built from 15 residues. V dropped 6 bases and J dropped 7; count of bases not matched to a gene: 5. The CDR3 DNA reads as TGTGCCAGCAGTCGGACTAGCGGGAGAGTCGGGGAGCTGTTTTTT. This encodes CASSRTSGRVGELFF. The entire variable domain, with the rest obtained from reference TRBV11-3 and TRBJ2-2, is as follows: EAGVVQSPRYKIIEKKQPVAFWCNPISGHNTLYWYLQNLGQGPELLIRYENEEAVDDSQLPKDRFSAERLKGVDSTLKIQPAELGDSAVYLCASSRTSGRVGELFFGEGSRLTVL.

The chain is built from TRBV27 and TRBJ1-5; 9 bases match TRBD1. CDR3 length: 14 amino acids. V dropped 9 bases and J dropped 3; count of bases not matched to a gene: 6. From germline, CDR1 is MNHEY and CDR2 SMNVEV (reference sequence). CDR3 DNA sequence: TGTGCCAGTCGACAGGGGGGGAACAATCAGCCCCAGCATTTT. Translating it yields CASRQGGNNQPQHF.

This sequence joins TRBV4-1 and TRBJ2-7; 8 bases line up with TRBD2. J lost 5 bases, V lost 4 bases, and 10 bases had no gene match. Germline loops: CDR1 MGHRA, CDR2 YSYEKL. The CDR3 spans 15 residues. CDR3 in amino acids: CASSPIGLATHEQYF. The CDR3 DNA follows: TGCGCCAGCAGCCCAATAGGACTAGCAACCCACGAGCAGTACTTC.

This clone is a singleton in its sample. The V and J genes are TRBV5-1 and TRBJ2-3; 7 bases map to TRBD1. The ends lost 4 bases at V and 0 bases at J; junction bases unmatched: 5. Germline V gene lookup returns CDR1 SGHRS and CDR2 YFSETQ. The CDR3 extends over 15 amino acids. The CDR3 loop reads CASSRDSTSTDTQYF. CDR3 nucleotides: TGCGCCAGCAGCAGGGACAGTACTAGCACAGATACGCAGTATTTT.

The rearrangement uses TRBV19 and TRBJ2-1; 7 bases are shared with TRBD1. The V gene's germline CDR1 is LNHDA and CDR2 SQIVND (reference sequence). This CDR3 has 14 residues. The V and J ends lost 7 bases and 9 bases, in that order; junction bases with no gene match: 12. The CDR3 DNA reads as TGTGCCAGTATAAGGGCCAGGGGGAACGGTGAGCAGTTCTTC. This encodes CASIRARGNGEQFF.

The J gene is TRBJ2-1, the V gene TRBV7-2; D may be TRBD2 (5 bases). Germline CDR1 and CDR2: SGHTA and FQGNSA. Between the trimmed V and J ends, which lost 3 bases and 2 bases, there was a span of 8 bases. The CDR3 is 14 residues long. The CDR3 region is CASSLIGTYNEQFF. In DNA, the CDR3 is TGTGCCAGCAGCTTGATCGGGACCTACAATGAGCAGTTCTTC.

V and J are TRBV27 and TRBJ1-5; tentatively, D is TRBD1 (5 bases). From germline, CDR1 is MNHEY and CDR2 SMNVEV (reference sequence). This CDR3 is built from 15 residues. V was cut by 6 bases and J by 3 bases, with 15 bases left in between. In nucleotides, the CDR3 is TGTGCCAGCAGCCCGGGGGGGTTTGACAATCAGCCCCAGCATTTT. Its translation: CASSPGGFDNQPQHF.

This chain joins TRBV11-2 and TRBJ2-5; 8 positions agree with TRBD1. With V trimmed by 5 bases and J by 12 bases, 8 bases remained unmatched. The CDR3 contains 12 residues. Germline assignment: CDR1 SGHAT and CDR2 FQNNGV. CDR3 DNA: TGTGCCAGCAGCCTGGACAGGGTCATAGAGTACTTC. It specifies CASSLDRVIEYF.

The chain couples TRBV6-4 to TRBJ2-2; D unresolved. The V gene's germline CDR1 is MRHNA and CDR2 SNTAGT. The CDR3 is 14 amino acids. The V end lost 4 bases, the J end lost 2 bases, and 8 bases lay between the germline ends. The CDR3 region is CASSAERNTGELFF. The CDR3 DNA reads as TGTGCCAGCAGTGCTGAGCGAAACACCGGGGAGCTGTTTTTT.

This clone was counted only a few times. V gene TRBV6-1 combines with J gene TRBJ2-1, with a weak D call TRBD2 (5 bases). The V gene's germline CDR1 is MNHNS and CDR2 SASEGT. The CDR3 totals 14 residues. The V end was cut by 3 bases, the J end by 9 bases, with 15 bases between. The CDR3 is CASSESFRGGEQFF. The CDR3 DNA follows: TGTGCCAGCAGTGAGTCTTTCCGCGGAGGTGAGCAGTTCTTC.

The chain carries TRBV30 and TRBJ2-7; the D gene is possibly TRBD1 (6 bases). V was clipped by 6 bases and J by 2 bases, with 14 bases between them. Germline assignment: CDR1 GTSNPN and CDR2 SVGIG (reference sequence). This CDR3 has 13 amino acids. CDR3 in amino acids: CACRTVSAYEQYF. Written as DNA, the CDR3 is TGTGCCTGTCGGACAGTCTCGGCCTACGAGCAGTACTTC. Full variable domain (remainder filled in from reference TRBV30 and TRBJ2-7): SQTIHQWPATLVQPVGSPLSLECTVEGTSNPNLYWYRQAAGRGLQLLFYSVGIGQISSEVPQNLSASRPQDRQFILSSKKLLLSDSGFYLCACRTVSAYEQYFGPGTRLTVT.

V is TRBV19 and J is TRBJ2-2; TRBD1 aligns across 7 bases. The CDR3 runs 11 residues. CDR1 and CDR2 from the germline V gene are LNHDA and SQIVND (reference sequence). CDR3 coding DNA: TGTGGGACAGGGAACACCGGGGAGCTGTTTTTT. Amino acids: CGTGNTGELFF.

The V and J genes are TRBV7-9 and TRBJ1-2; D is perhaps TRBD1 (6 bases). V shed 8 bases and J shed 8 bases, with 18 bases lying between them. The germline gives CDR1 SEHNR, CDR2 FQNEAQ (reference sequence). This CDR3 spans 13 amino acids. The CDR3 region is CASRIGGAGGYTF. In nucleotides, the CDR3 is TGTGCCAGCCGAATCGGGGGGGCAGGGGGCTACACCTTC.

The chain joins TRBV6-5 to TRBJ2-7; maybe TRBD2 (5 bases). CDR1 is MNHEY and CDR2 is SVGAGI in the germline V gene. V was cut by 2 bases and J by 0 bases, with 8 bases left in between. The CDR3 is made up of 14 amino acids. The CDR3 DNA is TGTGCCAGCAGTTACACGGGGAGCTCCTACGAGCAGTACTTC. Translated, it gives CASSYTGSSYEQYF.

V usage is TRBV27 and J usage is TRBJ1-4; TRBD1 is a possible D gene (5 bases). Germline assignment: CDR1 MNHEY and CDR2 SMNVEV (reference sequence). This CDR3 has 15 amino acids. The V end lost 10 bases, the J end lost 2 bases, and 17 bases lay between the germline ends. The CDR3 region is CATARGGGTNEKLFF. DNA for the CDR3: TGTGCCACCGCCCGGGGCGGGGGGACTAATGAAAAACTGTTTTTT.

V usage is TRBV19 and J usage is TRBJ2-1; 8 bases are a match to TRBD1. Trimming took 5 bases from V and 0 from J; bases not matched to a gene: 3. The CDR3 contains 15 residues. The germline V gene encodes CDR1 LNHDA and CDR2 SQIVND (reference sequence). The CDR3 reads CASSPQGGSYNEQFF. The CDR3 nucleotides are TGTGCCAGTAGTCCACAGGGGGGCTCCTACAATGAGCAGTTCTTC.

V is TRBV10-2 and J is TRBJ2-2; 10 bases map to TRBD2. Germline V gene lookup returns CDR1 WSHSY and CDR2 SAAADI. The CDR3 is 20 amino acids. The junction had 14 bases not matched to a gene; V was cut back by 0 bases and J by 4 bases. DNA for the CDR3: TGCGCCAGCAGTGAGTCGATAGGTTCTAGCGGGAGCCGTGGCACCGGGGAGCTGTTTTTT. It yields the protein CASSESIGSSGSRGTGELFF.